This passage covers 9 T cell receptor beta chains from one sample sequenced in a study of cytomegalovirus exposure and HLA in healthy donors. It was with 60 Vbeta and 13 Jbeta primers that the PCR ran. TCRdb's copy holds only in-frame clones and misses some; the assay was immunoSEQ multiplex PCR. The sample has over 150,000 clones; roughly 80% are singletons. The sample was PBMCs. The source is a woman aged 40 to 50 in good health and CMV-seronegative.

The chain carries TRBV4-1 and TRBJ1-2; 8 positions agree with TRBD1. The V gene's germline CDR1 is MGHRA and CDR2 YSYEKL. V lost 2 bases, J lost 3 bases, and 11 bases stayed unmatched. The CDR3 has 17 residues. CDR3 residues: CASSQTNPGGRYYGYTF. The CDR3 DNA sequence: TGCGCCAGCAGCCAAACTAACCCAGGGGGCAGGTACTATGGCTACACCTTC.

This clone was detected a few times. The CDR3 sequence is CASSEVRPTIGVKNTEAFF. In DNA form, the CDR3 reads TGTGCCAGCAGTGAAGTTCGTCCCACCATAGGGGTTAAGAACACTGAAGCTTTCTTT. The chain couples TRBV6-1 to TRBJ1-1, with D maybe TRBD1 (5 bases). The CDR3 totals 19 residues. Germline V lookup: CDR1 MNHNS, CDR2 SASEGT. V was cut by 1 base and J by 1 base, with 22 bases left in between.

The CDR3 DNA is TGTGCCAGCAGCTCTAAGACTGAGAACACTGAAGCTTTCTTT. Amino acid sequence: CASSSKTENTEAFF. The chain links TRBV13 to TRBJ1-1; D gene uncertain. Germline CDR1 and CDR2: PRHDT and FYEKMQ (reference sequence). V was cut by 4 bases and J by 1 base, with 10 bases left in between. CDR3 size: 14 residues. Filled out from reference TRBV13 and TRBJ1-1, the complete variable domain reads AAGVIQSPRHLIKEKRETATLKCYPIPRHDTVYWYQQGPGQDPQFLISFYEKMQSDKGSIPDRFSAQQFSDYHSELNMSSLELGDSALYFCASSSKTENTEAFFGQGTRLTVV.

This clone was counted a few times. The CDR3 DNA reads TGTGCCAGCTCCGGATTCCCGGACAGGGCCCAAGAGACCCAGTACTTC. Its translation is CASSGFPDRAQETQYF. The genes are TRBV7-9 and TRBJ2-5; 8 nucleotides line up with TRBD1. V gave up 8 bases and J gave up 1 base; unmatched junction bases: 12. Germline CDR1 SEHNR, CDR2 FQNEAQ (reference sequence). The CDR3 consists of 16 residues.

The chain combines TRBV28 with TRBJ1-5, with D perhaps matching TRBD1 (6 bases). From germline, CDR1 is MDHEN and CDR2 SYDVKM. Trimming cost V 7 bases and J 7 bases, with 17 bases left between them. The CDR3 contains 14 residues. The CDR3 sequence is CASKPTGIEQPQHF. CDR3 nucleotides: TGTGCCAGCAAACCGACAGGTATAGAACAGCCCCAGCATTTT.

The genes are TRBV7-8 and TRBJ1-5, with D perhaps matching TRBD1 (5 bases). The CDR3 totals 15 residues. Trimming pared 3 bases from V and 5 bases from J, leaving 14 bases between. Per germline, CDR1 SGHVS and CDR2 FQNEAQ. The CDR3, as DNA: TGTGCCAGCAGCTTTTACGGACAAGCTGATCAGCCCCAGCATTTT. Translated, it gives CASSFYGQADQPQHF.

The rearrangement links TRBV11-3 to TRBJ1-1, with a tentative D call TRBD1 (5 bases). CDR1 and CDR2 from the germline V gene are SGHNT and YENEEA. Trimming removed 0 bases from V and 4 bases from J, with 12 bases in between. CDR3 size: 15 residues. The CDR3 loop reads CASSLDGRGATEAFF. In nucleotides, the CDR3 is TGTGCCAGCAGCTTAGATGGTAGGGGCGCCACTGAAGCTTTCTTT.

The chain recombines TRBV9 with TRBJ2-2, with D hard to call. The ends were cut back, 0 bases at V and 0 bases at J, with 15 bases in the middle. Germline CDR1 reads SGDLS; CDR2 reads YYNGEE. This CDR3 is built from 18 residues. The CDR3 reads CASSVAIGTAPNTGELFF. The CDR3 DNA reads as TGTGCCAGCAGCGTAGCTATTGGTACCGCCCCGAACACCGGGGAGCTGTTTTTT.

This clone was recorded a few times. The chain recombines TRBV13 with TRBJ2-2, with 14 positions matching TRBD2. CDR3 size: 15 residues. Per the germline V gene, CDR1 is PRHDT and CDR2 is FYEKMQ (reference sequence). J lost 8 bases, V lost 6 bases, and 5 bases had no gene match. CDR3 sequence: CASSHGTSGSGELFF. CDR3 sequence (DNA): TGTGCCAGCAGTCACGGGACTAGCGGGAGTGGGGAGCTGTTTTTT.